The T cell receptor beta chain described here comes from a study of cytomegalovirus exposure and HLA in healthy donors. The wider study: Earlier work reported approximately 100 million unique TCR beta sequences from some 180 million T cells. Study-wide results and caveats: Rare TCR sequences dominated, though some public TCRs recurred in many donors. The sole available immune exposure information was CMV serostatus. A later analysis showed TCR association rates differing by HLA locus, peaking at DRB1 and lowest at HLA-C.

PCR used 60 Vbeta primers and 13 Jbeta primers. The data were produced by immunoSEQ multiplex PCR, yet TCRdb's version contains in-frame clones alone and is incomplete. This sample yields about 130,000 clones, of which roughly four fifths are seen a single time; 5.5% to 7% belongs to the top ten. Worth noting for this clone: Its antigen is undetermined. This specimen includes other DNA sequences encoding the same CDR3.

V dropped 0 bases and J dropped 5; count of bases not matched to a gene: 5. Germline CDR1 reads SGHDT; CDR2 reads YYEEEE. The CDR3 is 15 residues long. The chain is built from TRBV5-6 and TRBJ2-1, with TRBD2 matching 7 bases. This TCR was sampled from a woman aged 40-49 years in good health and CMV-seropositive. What was sequenced was PBMCs. The CDR3 here is CASSLVASGNNEQFF. The CDR3 DNA follows: TGTGCCAGCAGCTTGGTGGCTAGCGGAAACAATGAGCAGTTCTTC.